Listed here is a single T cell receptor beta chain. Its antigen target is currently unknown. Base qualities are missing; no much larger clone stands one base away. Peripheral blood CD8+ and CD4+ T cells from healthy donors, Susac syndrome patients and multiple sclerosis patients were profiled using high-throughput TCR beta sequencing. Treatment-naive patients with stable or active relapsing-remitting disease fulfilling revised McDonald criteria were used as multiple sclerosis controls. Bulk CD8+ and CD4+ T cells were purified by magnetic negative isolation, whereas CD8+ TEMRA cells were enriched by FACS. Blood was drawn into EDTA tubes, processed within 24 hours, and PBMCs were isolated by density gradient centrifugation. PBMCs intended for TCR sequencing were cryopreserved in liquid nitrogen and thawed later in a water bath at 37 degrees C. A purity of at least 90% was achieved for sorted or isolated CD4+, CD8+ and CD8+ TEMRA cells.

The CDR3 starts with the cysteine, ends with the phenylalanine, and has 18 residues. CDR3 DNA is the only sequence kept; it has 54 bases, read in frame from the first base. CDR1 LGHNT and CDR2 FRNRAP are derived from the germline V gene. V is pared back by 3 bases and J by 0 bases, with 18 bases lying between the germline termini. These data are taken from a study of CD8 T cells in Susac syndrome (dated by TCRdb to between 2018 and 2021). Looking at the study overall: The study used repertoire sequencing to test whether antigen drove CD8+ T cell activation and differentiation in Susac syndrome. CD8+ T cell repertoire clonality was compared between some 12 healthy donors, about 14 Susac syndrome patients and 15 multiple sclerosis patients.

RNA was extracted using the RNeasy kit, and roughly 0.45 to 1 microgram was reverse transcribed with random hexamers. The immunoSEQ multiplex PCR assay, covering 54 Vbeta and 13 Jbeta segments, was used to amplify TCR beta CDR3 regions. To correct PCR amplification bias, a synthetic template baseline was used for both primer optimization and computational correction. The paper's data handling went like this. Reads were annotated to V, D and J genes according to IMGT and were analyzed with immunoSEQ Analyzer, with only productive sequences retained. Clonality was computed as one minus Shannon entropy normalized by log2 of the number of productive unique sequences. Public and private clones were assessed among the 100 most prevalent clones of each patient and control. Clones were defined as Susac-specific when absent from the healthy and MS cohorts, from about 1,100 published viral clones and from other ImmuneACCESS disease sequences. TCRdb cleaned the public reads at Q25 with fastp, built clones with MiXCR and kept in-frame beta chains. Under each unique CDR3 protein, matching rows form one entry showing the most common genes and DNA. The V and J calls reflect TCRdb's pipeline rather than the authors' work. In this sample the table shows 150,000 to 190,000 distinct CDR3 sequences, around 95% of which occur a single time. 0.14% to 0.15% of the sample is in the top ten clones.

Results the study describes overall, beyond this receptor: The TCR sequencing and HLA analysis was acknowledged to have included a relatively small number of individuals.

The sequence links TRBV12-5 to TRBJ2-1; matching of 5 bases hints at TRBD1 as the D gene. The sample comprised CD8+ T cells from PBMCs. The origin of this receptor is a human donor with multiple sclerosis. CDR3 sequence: CASGFILRGPSSYNEQFF. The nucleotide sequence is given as TGTGCTAGTGGTTTCATACTTAGGGGCCCGAGCTCCTACAATGAGCAGTTCTTC. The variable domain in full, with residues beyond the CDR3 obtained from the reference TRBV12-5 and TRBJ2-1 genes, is DARVTQTPRHKVTEMGQEVTMRCQPILGHNTVFWYRQTMMQGLELLAYFRNRAPLDDSGMPKDRFSAEMPDATLATLKIQPSEPRDSAVYFCASGFILRGPSSYNEQFFGPGTRLTVL.